The 29 T cell receptor beta chains given below trace back to one sample, sequenced in a study of shared clonotypes between healthy human individuals. The table came from immunoSEQ multiplex PCR; TCRdb's copy has only in-frame clones and leaves some out. The sample lists 400,000 to 550,000 clones, 65% to 80% occurring once. Sequenced: PBMCs. Receptors originate from a woman aged 40 to 49 in good health. Some clones in this sample may be carry-over from other donors' samples.

The V and J genes are TRBV5-1 and TRBJ1-4, with TRBD1 as a possible D gene (6 bases). This CDR3 has 13 amino acids. Germline V gene sequence: CDR1 SGHRS, CDR2 YFSETQ. V was cut by 6 bases and J by 2 bases, with 8 bases left in between. CDR3 loop: CASMRGTNEKLFF. CDR3 in DNA: TGCGCCAGCATGAGGGGGACTAATGAAAAACTGTTTTTT.

The chain links TRBV7-2 to TRBJ2-5; D possibly uses TRBD1 or TRBD2 (5 bases each). V gave up 1 base and J gave up 2 bases, with 11 bases separating them. Germline assignment: CDR1 SGHTA and CDR2 FQGNSA. This CDR3 has 15 residues. The DNA of the CDR3 is TGTGCCAGCAGCTTAGTAAGGGGCGGGCAAGAGACCCAGTACTTC. It is translated as CASSLVRGGQETQYF.

The chain links TRBV9 to TRBJ2-7, with 8 positions matching TRBD2. The ends lost 4 bases at V and 2 bases at J; junction bases unmatched: 8. The germline V gene has CDR1 SGDLS and CDR2 YYNGEE. This CDR3 is 15 amino acids long. The chain's CDR3 is CASSPQAGGPYEQYF. CDR3 in DNA: TGTGCCAGCAGCCCCCAGGCGGGAGGCCCCTACGAGCAGTACTTC. Looking up the rest from reference TRBV9 and TRBJ2-7 gives the full variable domain: DSGVTQTPKHLITATGQRVTLRCSPRSGDLSVYWYQQSLDQGLQFLIQYYNGEERAKGNILERFSAQQFPDLHSELNLSSLELGDSALYFCASSPQAGGPYEQYFGPGTRLTVT.

The rearrangement links TRBV7-3 to TRBJ1-3; D is undetermined. Germline V CDR1 and CDR2: SGHTA, FQGTGA. The CDR3 has 16 amino acids. V lost 0 bases to trimming and J lost 3 bases, with 12 bases between them. CDR3 region: CASSLTGVGRGNTIYF. CDR3 sequence (DNA): TGTGCCAGCAGCTTAACCGGGGTGGGCCGTGGAAACACCATATATTTT.

There are a few counts of this clone. The chain employs TRBV10-3 and TRBJ2-5; TRBD2 is a possible D gene (5 bases). V lost 0 bases and J 2 bases, leaving 13 bases between the germline ends. Germline loops: CDR1 ENHRY, CDR2 SYGVKD. There are 16 residues in the CDR3. The DNA for the CDR3 is TGTGCCATCAGTGAGTCCGAAGCAGGAGGTCAAGAGACCCAGTACTTC. Encoded protein: CAISESEAGGQETQYF.

The rearrangement joins TRBV28 to TRBJ2-1, with D possibly TRBD2 on 5 matching bases. Germline V lookup: CDR1 MDHEN, CDR2 SYDVKM. The V and J ends lost 4 bases and 2 bases respectively, with 15 bases between them. CDR3 size: 16 residues. CDR3 sequence reads: CASSSTRAQPYNEQFF. The DNA for the CDR3 is TGTGCCAGCAGTTCCACTAGGGCACAGCCCTACAATGAGCAGTTCTTC.

The rearrangement links TRBV19 to TRBJ2-7, with 7 bases that match TRBD2. The CDR3 totals 14 residues. The V gene's germline CDR1 is LNHDA and CDR2 SQIVND (reference sequence). The V segment lost 4 bases and the J segment 3 bases; nucleotides outside the gene matches: 6. The CDR3 loop reads CASSSRAGRYEQYF. In DNA, the CDR3 is TGTGCCAGTAGTAGTCGAGCGGGGCGCTACGAGCAGTACTTC.

The chain has TRBV10-2 and TRBJ2-1, with TRBD2 matching 7 bases. The CDR3 is made up of 14 amino acids. V lost 6 bases and J lost 1; bases outside the gene matches: 3. The V gene's germline CDR1 is WSHSY and CDR2 SAAADI. The CDR3 DNA follows: TGCGCCAGCAGGAACGGGGGGTCCTACAATGAGCAGTTCTTC. It is translated as CASRNGGSYNEQFF.

This clone appeared once. This chain uses TRBV28 with TRBJ1-2; no firm D call. Germline V CDR1 and CDR2: MDHEN, SYDVKM. The length of the CDR3 is 12 residues. V gave up 2 bases and J gave up 8 bases, with 9 bases separating them. CDR3 amino acids: CASSLQPAGYTF. The CDR3 DNA reads TGTGCCAGCAGTTTACAGCCGGCGGGCTACACCTTC.

The chain carries TRBV28 and TRBJ2-2; D ambiguous. The CDR3 length is 16 residues. Germline V gene data show CDR1 as MDHEN and CDR2 as SYDVKM. Trimming shortened V by 3 bases and J by 7 bases, and 18 bases separated the two germline ends. The CDR3 here is CASSFPARALGGELFF. CDR3 DNA sequence: TGTGCCAGCAGTTTCCCGGCCCGGGCCCTTGGCGGGGAGCTGTTTTTT.

The genes are TRBV7-7 and TRBJ2-2; maybe TRBD1 (6 bases). The CDR3 is made up of 16 amino acids. V was trimmed by 5 bases and J by 0 bases, leaving 13 bases between them. Per germline, CDR1 SSHAT and CDR2 FNYEAQ (reference sequence). CDR3 residues: CASSPRTVANTGELFF. In nucleotides, the CDR3 is TGTGCCAGCAGCCCCAGGACAGTCGCGAACACCGGGGAGCTGTTTTTT.

The chain couples TRBV7-3 to TRBJ2-2; D is unclear. Germline V CDR1 and CDR2: SGHTA, FQGTGA. V lost 7 bases and J 0 bases, leaving 6 bases between the germline ends. The length of the CDR3 is 13 residues. CDR3 sequence: CASNTPNTGELFF. In DNA, the CDR3 is TGTGCCAGCAACACACCGAACACCGGGGAGCTGTTTTTT.

Written as DNA, the CDR3 is TGTGCCAGTAGTGTCGGGAGGGCCGGACAGTTCTTC. This translates into CASSVGRAGQFF. The J gene is TRBJ2-1, the V gene TRBV19, with 8 bases that match TRBD2. Per the germline V gene, CDR1 is LNHDA and CDR2 is SQIVND (reference sequence). The CDR3 contains 12 residues. V lost 5 bases to trimming and J lost 13 bases; unmatched junction nucleotides: 7. Variable domain in full (rest from reference TRBV19 and TRBJ2-1): DGGITQSPKYLFRKEGQNVTLSCEQNLNHDAMYWYRQDPGQGLRLIYYSQIVNDFQKGDIAEGYSVSREKKESFPLTVTSAQKNPTAFYLCASSVGRAGQFFGPGTRLTVL.

The chain recombines TRBV14 with TRBJ2-7, with a weak D call TRBD1 (5 bases). The germline V and J ends were trimmed by 2 bases and 0 bases, with 17 bases remaining between them. The CDR3 sequence is 17 residues long. From germline, CDR1 is SGHDN and CDR2 FVKESK. Here the CDR3 DNA reads TGTGCCAGCAGCCAAAGTCGAAGGCAGGGTGGCTCCTACGAGCAGTACTTC. This translates into CASSQSRRQGGSYEQYF. Combining the CDR3 with reference TRBV14 and TRBJ2-7 gives the whole variable domain EAGVTQFPSHSVIEKGQTVTLRCDPISGHDNLYWYRRVMGKEIKFLLHFVKESKQDESGMPNNRFLAERTGGTYSTLKVQPAELEDSGVYFCASSQSRRQGGSYEQYFGPGTRLTVT.

The chain links TRBV5-8 to TRBJ1-4; no clear D. V lost 6 bases and J lost 7, with 19 bases in between. The CDR3 has 15 residues. CDR1 is SGHTS and CDR2 is YDEGEE in the germline V gene. In DNA form, the CDR3 reads TGTGCCAGCAATCCTGGGCTTCGAGGAGGTGAAAAACTGTTTTTT. Residues: CASNPGLRGGEKLFF.

V and J are TRBV5-4 and TRBJ2-6; unclear D gene. The CDR3 is 17 amino acids. Trimming left V 1 base short and J 0 bases short, with 11 bases between. Germline CDR1 reads SGHNT; CDR2 reads YYREEE (reference sequence). As DNA, the CDR3 is TGTGCCAGCAGCTTGCAGTCCTACGGCTCTGGGGCCAACGTCCTGACTTTC. Translated: CASSLQSYGSGANVLTF.

This chain joins TRBV7-2 and TRBJ2-3; D remains unclear. Trimming took off 1 base at V and 0 bases at J, with 8 bases between the two ends. This CDR3 has 15 residues. Germline CDR1 reads SGHTA; CDR2 reads FQGNSA. Here the CDR3 DNA reads TGTGCCAGCAGCTTAGGGCCTCCTAGCACAGATACGCAGTATTTT. It encodes CASSLGPPSTDTQYF.

The genes are TRBV5-1 and TRBJ2-7; D remains unclear. The germline V and J ends were trimmed by 0 bases and 0 bases, with 7 bases remaining between them. The CDR3 extends over 14 amino acids. CDR1 and CDR2 (germline): SGHRS, YFSETQ. Written as DNA, the CDR3 is TGCGCCAGCAGCTTGGTATTAAGCTCCTACGAGCAGTACTTC. Amino acids: CASSLVLSSYEQYF.

This clone was counted once. The chain combines TRBV4-2 with TRBJ2-3, with TRBD1 as a possible D gene (6 bases). CDR1 LGHNA and CDR2 YNFKEQ come from the germline V gene. The V and J ends lost 4 bases and 4 bases respectively, with 15 bases between them. This CDR3 region has 15 residues. The CDR3 protein is CASSLTTGGADTQYF. CDR3 nucleotides: TGTGCCAGCAGCCTAACGACAGGAGGTGCAGATACGCAGTATTTT.

The chain has TRBV19 and TRBJ2-7, with D perhaps TRBD1 (5 bases). V was clipped by 4 bases and J by 4 bases, with 14 bases between them. The CDR3 is 14 residues long. Looked up from germline, CDR1 is LNHDA and CDR2 is SQIVND (reference sequence). The CDR3 protein is CASSTQIQGYEQYF. CDR3 nucleotides: TGTGCCAGTAGTACACAAATCCAGGGTTACGAGCAGTACTTC.

Of note for this clone: The identical CDR3 is also encoded by other nucleotide sequences in the sample. The chain is built from TRBV5-1 and TRBJ2-7, with D maybe TRBD2 (5 bases). V dropped 0 bases and J dropped 3 bases, with 10 bases sitting between them. Germline V gives CDR1 SGHRS, CDR2 YFSETQ. The CDR3 has 14 amino acids. CDR3 bases: TGCGCCAGCAGCTTGGGAGGGTCGGGCTACGAGCAGTACTTC. This translates into CASSLGGSGYEQYF.

The CDR3 loop reads CASSFPGQGAYEQYF. CDR3 bases: TGTGCCAGCAGCTTCCCGGGACAGGGGGCTTACGAGCAGTACTTC. The chain joins TRBV13 to TRBJ2-7, with TRBD1 matching over 12 bases. Germline CDR1 is PRHDT and CDR2 is FYEKMQ (reference sequence). V shed 3 bases and J 4 bases; nucleotides not matched to a gene: 4. The CDR3 sequence is 15 residues long.

The rearrangement uses TRBV27 and TRBJ2-7; D not certain. Trimming removed 10 bases from V and 2 bases from J, with 15 bases in between. This CDR3 region has 13 residues. The germline gives CDR1 MNHEY, CDR2 SMNVEV (reference sequence). CDR3 bases: TGTGCCACCGGACCTCCTACCACCTACGAGCAGTACTTC. Its translation: CATGPPTTYEQYF.

V and J are TRBV5-1 and TRBJ1-4, with TRBD1 matching over 9 bases. CDR1 and CDR2 from the germline V gene are SGHRS and YFSETQ. The J segment lost 4 bases and the V segment lost 5 bases, leaving 3 bases of the junction unmatched. The CDR3 sequence is 14 residues long. Here the CDR3 DNA reads TGCGCCAGCAGTCTGGACAGGGGTAATGAAAAACTGTTTTTT. Amino acids: CASSLDRGNEKLFF.

This clone occurred a few times. This rearrangement joins TRBV19 to TRBJ2-1, with TRBD1 matching over 11 bases. Trimming at V came to 3 bases and at J to 9 bases, leaving 7 bases not matched to a gene. Looked up from germline, CDR1 is LNHDA and CDR2 is SQIVND (reference sequence). The CDR3 has 15 amino acids. The CDR3 is CASSMLGDRGFEQFF. The CDR3 DNA is TGTGCCAGTAGTATGTTAGGGGACAGGGGGTTTGAGCAGTTCTTC. The whole variable domain, remainder taken from reference TRBV19 and TRBJ2-1, is DGGITQSPKYLFRKEGQNVTLSCEQNLNHDAMYWYRQDPGQGLRLIYYSQIVNDFQKGDIAEGYSVSREKKESFPLTVTSAQKNPTAFYLCASSMLGDRGFEQFFGPGTRLTVL.

A few counts support this clone. The chain's CDR3 is CASSQQGASGDTQYF. The CDR3 DNA is TGCGCCAGCAGCCAACAGGGGGCTTCAGGAGATACGCAGTATTTT. The chain combines TRBV4-1 with TRBJ2-3; 8 bases match TRBD1. Germline lookup yields CDR1 MGHRA and CDR2 YSYEKL. CDR3 length: 15 residues. After removal of 2 bases from V and 5 bases from J, the junction contained 6 bases not matched to a gene.

This chain's CDR3 is CASSPMVGSAYEQYF. The CDR3 nucleotides are TGTGCCAGCAGCCCTATGGTCGGGTCGGCGTACGAGCAGTACTTC. The gene calls are TRBV4-2 and TRBJ2-7; D is uncertain. With 4 bases removed from V and 4 bases from J, the gap between germline ends came to 17 bases. The germline gives CDR1 LGHNA, CDR2 YNFKEQ. The CDR3 has 15 amino acids.

The chain uses TRBV27 and TRBJ2-3, with 13 bases identical to TRBD2. CDR3 length: 16 amino acids. V lost 7 bases to trimming and J lost 4 bases; unmatched junction nucleotides: 8. Germline CDR1 and CDR2: MNHEY and SMNVEV (reference sequence). In DNA form, the CDR3 reads TGTGCCAGCAAAAACAAGGGACTAGCGGGGTCAGATACGCAGTATTTT. Protein: CASKNKGLAGSDTQYF.

The V and J genes are TRBV6-5 and TRBJ2-1; 7 nucleotides agree with TRBD1. After removal of 4 bases from V and 5 bases from J, the junction contained 8 bases not matched to a gene. Germline CDR1 is MNHEY and CDR2 is SVGAGI. This CDR3 has 15 residues. CDR3 sequence: CASSSHQDRNNEQFF. For the CDR3, the DNA is TGTGCCAGCAGTTCCCACCAGGACAGGAACAATGAGCAGTTCTTC.